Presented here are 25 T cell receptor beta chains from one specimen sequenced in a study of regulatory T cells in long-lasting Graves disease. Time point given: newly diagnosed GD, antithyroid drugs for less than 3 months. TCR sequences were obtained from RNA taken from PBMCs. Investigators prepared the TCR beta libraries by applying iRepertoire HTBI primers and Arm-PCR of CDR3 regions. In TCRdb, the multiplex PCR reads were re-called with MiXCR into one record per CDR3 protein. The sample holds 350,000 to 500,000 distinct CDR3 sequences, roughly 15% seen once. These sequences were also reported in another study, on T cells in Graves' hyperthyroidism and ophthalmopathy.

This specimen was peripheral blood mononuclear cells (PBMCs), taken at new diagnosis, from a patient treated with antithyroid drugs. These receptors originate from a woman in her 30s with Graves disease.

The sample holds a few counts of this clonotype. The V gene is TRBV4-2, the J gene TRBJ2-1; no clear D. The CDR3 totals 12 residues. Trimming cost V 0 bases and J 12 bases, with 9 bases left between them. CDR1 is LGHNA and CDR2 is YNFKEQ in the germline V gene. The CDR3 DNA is TGTGCCAGCAGCCAAGATTCTCCGTTGCAGTTCTTC. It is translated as CASSQDSPLQFF.

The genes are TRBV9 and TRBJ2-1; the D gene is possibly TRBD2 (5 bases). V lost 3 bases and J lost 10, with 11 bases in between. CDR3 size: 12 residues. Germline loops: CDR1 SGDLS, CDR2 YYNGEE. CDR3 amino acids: CASSGGAAEQFF. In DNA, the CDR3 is TGTGCCAGCAGCGGAGGAGCGGCCGAGCAGTTCTTC.

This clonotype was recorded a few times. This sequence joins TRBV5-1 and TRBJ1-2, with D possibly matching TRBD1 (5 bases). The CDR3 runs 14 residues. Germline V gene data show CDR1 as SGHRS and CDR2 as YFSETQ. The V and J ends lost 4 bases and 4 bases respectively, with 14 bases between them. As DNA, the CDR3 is TGCGCCAGCAGCCAACAAAACAGGATCTATGGCTACACCTTC. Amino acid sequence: CASSQQNRIYGYTF.

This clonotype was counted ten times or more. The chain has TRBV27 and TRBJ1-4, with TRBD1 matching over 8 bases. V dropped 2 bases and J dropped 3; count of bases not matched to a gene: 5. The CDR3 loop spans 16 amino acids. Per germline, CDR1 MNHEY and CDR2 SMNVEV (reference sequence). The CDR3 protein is CASSLGQGAANEKLFF. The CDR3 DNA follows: TGTGCCAGCAGTTTAGGACAGGGCGCGGCTAATGAAAAACTGTTTTTT.

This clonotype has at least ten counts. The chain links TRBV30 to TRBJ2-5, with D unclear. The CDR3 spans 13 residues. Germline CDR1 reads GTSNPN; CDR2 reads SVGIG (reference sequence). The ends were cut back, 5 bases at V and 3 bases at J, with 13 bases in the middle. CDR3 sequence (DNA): TGTGCCTGGGACCCCAGGAGAAAAGAGACCCAGTACTTC. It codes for CAWDPRRKETQYF. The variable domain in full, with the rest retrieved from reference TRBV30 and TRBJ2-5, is SQTIHQWPATLVQPVGSPLSLECTVEGTSNPNLYWYRQAAGRGLQLLFYSVGIGQISSEVPQNLSASRPQDRQFILSSKKLLLSDSGFYLCAWDPRRKETQYFGPGTRLLVL.

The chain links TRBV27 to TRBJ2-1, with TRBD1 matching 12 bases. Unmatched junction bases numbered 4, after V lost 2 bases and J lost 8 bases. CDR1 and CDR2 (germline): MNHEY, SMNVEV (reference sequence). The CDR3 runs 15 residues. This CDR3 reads CASSLMGQGAYEQFF. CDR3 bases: TGTGCCAGCAGTTTAATGGGACAGGGGGCCTATGAGCAGTTCTTC.

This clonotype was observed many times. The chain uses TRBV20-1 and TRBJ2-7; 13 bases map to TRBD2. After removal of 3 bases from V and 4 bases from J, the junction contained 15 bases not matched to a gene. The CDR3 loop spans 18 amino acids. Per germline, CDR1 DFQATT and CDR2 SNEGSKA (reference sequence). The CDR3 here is CSARRYYGLAGEKYEQYF. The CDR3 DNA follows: TGCAGTGCTAGGCGATACTACGGACTAGCGGGAGAGAAATACGAGCAGTACTTC.

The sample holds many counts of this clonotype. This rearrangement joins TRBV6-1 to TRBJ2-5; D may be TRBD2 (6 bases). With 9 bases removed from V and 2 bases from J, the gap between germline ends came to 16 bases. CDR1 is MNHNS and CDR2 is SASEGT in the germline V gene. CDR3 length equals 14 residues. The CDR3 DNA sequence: TGTGCCAGTAAATATGGAGGGACTCAAGAGACCCAGTACTTC. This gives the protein CASKYGGTQETQYF.

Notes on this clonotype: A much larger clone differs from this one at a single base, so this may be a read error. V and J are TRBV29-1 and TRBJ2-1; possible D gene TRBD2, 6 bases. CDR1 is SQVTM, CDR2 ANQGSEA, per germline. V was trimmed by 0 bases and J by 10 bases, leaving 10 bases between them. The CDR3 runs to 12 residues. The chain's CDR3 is CSVEDAGNEQFF. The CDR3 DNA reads TGCAGCGTTGAAGACGCGGGGAACGAGCAGTTCTTC.

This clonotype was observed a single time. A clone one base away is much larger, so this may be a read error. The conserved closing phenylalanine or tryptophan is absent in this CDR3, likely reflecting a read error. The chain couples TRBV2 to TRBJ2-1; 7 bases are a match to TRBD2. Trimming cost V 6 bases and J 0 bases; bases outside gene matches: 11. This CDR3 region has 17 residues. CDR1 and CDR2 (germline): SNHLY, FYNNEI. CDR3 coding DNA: TGTGCCAGCAGCCGGTGGGCTAGCGGCCACTCCTACAATGAGCAGTTCTCC. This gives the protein CASSRWASGHSYNEQFS.

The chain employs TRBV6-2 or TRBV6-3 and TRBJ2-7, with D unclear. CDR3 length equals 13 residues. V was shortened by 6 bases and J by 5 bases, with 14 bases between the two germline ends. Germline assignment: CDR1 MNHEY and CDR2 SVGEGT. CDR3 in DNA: TGTGCCAGCAGGGAGCAAGGATTCAACGAGCAGTACTTC. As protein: CASREQGFNEQYF.

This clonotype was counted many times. The CDR3 sequence is CASSQVGVDQPQHF. DNA of the CDR3: TGCGCCAGCAGCCAAGTGGGGGTTGATCAGCCCCAGCATTTT. The chain recombines TRBV4-1 with TRBJ1-5; maybe TRBD1 (5 bases). The CDR3 has 14 residues. Germline values: CDR1 MGHRA, CDR2 YSYEKL. The V gene lost 1 base and the J gene lost 5 bases, with 9 bases spanning the gap.

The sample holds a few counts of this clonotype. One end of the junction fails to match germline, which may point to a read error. As DNA, the CDR3 is TGTGCCAGCAATGAATCCCTCCTCACTGAAGCTTTCTTT. Protein product: CASNESLLTEAFF. The chain recombines TRBV25-1 with TRBJ1-1; D is ambiguous. This CDR3 has 13 amino acids. In germline, CDR1 is MGHDK, CDR2 SYGVNS.

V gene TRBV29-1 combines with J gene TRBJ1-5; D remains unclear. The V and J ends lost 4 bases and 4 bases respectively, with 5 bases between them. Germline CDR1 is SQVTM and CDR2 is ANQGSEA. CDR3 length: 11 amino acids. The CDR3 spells CSVGTNQPQHF. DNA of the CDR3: TGCAGCGTTGGGACGAATCAGCCCCAGCATTTT.

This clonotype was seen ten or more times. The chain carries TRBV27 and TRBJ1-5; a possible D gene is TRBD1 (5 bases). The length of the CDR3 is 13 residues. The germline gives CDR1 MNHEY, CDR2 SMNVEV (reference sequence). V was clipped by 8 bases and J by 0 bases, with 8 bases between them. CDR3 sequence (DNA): TGTGCCAGCCCGGGGCTTAGCAATCAGCCCCAGCATTTT. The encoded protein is CASPGLSNQPQHF.

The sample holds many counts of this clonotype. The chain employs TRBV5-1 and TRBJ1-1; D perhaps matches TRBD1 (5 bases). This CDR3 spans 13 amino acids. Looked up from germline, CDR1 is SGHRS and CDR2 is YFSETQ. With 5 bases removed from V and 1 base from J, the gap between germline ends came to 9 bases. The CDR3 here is CASRRQGNTEAFF. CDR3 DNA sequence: TGCGCCAGCAGAAGGCAGGGGAACACTGAAGCTTTCTTT.

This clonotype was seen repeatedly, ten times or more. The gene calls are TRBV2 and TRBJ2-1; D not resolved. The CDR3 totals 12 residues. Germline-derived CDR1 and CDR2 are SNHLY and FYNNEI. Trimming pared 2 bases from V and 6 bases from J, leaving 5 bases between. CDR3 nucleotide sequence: TGTGCCAGCAGTGAATTGGGCAATGAGCAGTTCTTC. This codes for CASSELGNEQFF. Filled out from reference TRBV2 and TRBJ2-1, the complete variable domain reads EPEVTQTPSHQVTQMGQEVILRCVPISNHLYFYWYRQILGQKVEFLVSFYNNEISEKSEIFDDQFSVERPDGSNFTLKIRSTKLEDSAMYFCASSELGNEQFFGPGTRLTVL.

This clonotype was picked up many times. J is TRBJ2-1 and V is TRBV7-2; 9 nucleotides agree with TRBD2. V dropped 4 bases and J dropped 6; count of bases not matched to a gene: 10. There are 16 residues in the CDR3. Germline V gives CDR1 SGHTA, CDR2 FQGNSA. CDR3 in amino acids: CASSWGPLAGTNEQFF. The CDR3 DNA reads TGTGCCAGCAGCTGGGGTCCGCTAGCGGGAACCAATGAGCAGTTCTTC. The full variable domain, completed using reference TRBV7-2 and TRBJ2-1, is GAGVSQSPSNKVTEKGKDVELRCDPISGHTALYWYRQSLGQGLEFLIYFQGNSAPDKSGLPSDRFSAERTGGSVSTLTIQRTQQEDSAVYLCASSWGPLAGTNEQFFGPGTRLTVL.

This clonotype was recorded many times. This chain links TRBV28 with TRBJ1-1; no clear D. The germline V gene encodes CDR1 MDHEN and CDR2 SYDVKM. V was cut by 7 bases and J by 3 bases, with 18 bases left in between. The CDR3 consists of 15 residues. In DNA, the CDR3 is TGTGCCAGCACCCCAGGAGATCGGCGGGACACTGAAGCTTTCTTT. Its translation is CASTPGDRRDTEAFF.

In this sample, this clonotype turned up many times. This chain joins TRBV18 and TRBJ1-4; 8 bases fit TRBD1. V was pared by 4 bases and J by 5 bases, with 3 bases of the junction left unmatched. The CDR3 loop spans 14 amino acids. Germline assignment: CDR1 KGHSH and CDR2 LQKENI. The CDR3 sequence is CASSLDRGNEKLFF. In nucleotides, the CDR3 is TGTGCCAGCTCACTAGACAGGGGAAATGAAAAACTGTTTTTT.

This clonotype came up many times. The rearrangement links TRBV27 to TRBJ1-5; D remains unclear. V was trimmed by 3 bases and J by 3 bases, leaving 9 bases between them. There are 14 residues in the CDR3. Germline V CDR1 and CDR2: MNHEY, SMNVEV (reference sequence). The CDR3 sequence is CASSFGPANQPQHF. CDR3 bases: TGTGCCAGCAGTTTTGGTCCTGCCAATCAGCCCCAGCATTTT.

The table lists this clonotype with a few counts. The CDR3 sequence is CSGRDRSYEQYF. The DNA for the CDR3 is TGCAGCGGCCGGGACCGCTCCTACGAGCAGTACTTC. V is TRBV29-1 and J is TRBJ2-7; TRBD1 or TRBD2 may be the D gene (5 bases each). The germline CDR1 and CDR2 sequences are SQVTM and ANQGSEA. The CDR3 runs 12 residues. Trimming left V 7 bases short and J 0 bases short, with 10 bases between.

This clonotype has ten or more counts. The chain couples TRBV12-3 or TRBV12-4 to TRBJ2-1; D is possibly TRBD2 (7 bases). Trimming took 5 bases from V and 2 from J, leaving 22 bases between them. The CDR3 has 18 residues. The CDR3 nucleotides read TGTGCCAGCAGTCGGAGGGGGGGGTGGAGGGGAACCTACAATGAGCAGTTCTTC. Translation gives CASSRRGGWRGTYNEQFF.

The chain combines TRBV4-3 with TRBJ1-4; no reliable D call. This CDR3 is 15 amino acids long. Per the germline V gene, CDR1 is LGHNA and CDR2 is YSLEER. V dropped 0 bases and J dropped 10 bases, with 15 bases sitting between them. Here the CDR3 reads CASSQDPAGPGKLFF. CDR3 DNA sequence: TGCGCCAGCAGCCAAGATCCGGCGGGCCCGGGAAAACTGTTTTTT.

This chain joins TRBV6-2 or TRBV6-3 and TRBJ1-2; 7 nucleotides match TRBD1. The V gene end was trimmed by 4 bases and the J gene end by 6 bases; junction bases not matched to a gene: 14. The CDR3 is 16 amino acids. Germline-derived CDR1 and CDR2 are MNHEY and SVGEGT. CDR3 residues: CASSFPSGTVRHGYTF. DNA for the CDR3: TGTGCCAGCAGTTTTCCCTCCGGGACAGTCCGGCATGGCTACACCTTC.